A single sample gave rise to the 2 T cell receptor beta chains below, sequenced in a study of blood T cell repertoires in COVID-19. The assay was immunoSEQ multiplex PCR, and TCRdb's table has in-frame clones only and misses some. The sample yields some 350,000 clones, roughly 90% seen once. Sequenced input: peripheral blood. These receptors all stem from a woman between 65 and 79 years old with COVID-19, enrolled during active disease.

The V and J genes are TRBV2 and TRBJ1-1, with TRBD1 matching over 9 bases. The CDR3 sequence is 15 residues long. Per germline, CDR1 SNHLY and CDR2 FYNNEI. The V gene end was trimmed by 6 bases and the J gene end by 6 bases; junction bases not matched to a gene: 11. The CDR3: CASRVPGQGFPEAFF. DNA of the CDR3: TGTGCCAGCAGGGTTCCGGGACAGGGATTTCCTGAAGCTTTCTTT. The whole variable domain, remainder taken from reference TRBV2 and TRBJ1-1, is EPEVTQTPSHQVTQMGQEVILRCVPISNHLYFYWYRQILGQKVEFLVSFYNNEISEKSEIFDDQFSVERPDGSNFTLKIRSTKLEDSAMYFCASRVPGQGFPEAFFGQGTRLTVV.

The chain uses TRBV2 and TRBJ1-5, with D perhaps matching TRBD1 (5 bases). The CDR3 length is 14 residues. Trimming pared 0 bases from V and 5 bases from J, leaving 8 bases between. CDR1 is SNHLY and CDR2 is FYNNEI in the germline V gene. The CDR3 DNA sequence: TGTGCCAGCAGTGAAGCGGCAGGGTATCAGCCCCAGCATTTT. As protein: CASSEAAGYQPQHF.